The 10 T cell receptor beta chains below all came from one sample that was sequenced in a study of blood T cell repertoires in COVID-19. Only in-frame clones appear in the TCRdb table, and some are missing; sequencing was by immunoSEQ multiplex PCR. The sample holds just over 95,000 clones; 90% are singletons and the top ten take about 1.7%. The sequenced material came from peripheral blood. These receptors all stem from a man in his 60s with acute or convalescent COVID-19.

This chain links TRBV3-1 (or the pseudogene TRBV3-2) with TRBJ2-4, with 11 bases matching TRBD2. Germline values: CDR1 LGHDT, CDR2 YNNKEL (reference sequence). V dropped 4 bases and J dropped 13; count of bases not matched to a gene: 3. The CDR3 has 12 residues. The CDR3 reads CASSLPSGGQYF. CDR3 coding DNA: TGTGCCAGCAGCCTTCCTAGCGGGGGGCAGTACTTC.

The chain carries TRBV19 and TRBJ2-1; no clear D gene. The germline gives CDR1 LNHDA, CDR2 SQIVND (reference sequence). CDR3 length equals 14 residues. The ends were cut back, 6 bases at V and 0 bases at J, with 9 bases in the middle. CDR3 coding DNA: TGTGCCAGTAGCCTACCTAACTCCTACAATGAGCAGTTCTTC. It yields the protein CASSLPNSYNEQFF.

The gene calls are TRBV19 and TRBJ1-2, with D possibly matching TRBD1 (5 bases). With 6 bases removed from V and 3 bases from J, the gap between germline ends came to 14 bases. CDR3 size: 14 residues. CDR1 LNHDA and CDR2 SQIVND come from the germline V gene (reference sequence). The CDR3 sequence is CASRTLQGDYGYTF. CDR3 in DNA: TGTGCCAGTAGGACCTTGCAGGGTGACTATGGCTACACCTTC.

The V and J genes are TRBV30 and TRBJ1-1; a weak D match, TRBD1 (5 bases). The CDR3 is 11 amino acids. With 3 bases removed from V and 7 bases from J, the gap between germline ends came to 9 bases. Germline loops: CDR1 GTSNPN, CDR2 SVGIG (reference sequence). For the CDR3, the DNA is TGTGCCTGGAGACAGGATAGTGAAGCTTTCTTT. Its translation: CAWRQDSEAFF.

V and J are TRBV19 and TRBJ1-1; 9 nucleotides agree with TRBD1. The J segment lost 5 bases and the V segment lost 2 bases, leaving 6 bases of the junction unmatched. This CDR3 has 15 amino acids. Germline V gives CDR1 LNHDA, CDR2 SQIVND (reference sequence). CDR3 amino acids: CASSISGTGRTEAFF. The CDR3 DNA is TGTGCCAGTAGTATATCCGGGACAGGGAGGACTGAAGCTTTCTTT. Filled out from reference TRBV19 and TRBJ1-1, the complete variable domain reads DGGITQSPKYLFRKEGQNVTLSCEQNLNHDAMYWYRQDPGQGLRLIYYSQIVNDFQKGDIAEGYSVSREKKESFPLTVTSAQKNPTAFYLCASSISGTGRTEAFFGQGTRLTVV.

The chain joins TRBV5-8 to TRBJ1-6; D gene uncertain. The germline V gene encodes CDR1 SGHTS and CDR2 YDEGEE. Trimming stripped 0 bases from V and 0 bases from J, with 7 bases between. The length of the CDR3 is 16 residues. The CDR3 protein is CASSLGESSYNSPLHF. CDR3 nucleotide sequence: TGTGCCAGCAGCTTGGGGGAGAGCTCCTATAATTCACCCCTCCACTTT.

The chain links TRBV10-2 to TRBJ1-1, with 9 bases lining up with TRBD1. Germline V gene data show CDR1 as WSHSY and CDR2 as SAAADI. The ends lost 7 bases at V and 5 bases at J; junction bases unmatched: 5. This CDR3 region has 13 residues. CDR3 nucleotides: TGCGCCAGCACACCGACAGGGGGGACTGAAGCTTTCTTT. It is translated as CASTPTGGTEAFF.

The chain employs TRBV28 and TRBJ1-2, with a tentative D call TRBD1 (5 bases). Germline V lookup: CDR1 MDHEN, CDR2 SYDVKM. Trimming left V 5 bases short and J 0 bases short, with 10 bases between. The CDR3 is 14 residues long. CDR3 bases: TGTGCCAGCAGTCAGGACAAAACTAACTATGGCTACACCTTC. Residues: CASSQDKTNYGYTF.

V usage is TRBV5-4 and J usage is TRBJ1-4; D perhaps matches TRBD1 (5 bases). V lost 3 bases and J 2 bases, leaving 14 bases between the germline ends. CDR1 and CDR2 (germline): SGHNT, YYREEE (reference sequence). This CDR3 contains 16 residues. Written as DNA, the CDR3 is TGTGCCAGCAGCTCAGGGACGGAGGGGACTAATGAAAAACTGTTTTTT. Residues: CASSSGTEGTNEKLFF. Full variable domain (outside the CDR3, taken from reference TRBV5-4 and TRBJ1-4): ETGVTQSPTHLIKTRGQQVTLRCSSQSGHNTVSWYQQALGQGPQFIFQYYREEENGRGNFPPRFSGLQFPNYSSELNVNALELDDSALYLCASSSGTEGTNEKLFFGSGTQLSVL.

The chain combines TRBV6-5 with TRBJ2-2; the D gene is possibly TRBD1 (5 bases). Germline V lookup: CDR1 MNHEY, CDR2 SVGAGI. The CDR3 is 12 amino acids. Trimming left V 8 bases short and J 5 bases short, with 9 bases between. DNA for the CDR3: TGTGCCAGCTGCAGGGATACCGGGGAGCTGTTTTTT. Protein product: CASCRDTGELFF.